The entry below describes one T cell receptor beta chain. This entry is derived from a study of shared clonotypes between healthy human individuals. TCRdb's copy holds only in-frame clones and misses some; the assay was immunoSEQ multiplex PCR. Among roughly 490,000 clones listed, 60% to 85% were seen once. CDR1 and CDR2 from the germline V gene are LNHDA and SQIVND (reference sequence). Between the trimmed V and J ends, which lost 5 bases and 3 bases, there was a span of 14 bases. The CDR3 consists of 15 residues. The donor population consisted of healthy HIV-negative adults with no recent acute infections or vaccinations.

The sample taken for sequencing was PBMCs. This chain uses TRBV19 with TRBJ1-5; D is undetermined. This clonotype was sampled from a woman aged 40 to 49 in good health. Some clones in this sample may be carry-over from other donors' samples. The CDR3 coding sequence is TGTGCCAGTAGTTCCAGCCTGGGGAACAATCAGCCCCAGCATTTT. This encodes CASSSSLGNNQPQHF.